Sequencing of this T cell receptor beta chain was carried out in a study of chemoradiotherapy in HPV16-positive cancers. The method was immunoSEQ multiplex PCR; TCRdb's version includes in-frame clones alone and lacks a portion of them. The table includes roughly 34,000 clones, around 86% detected once. The CDR3 sequence is 15 residues long. Looked up from germline, CDR1 is MGHRA and CDR2 is YSYEKL. The ends lost 4 bases at V and 0 bases at J; junction bases unmatched: 3. The sequence derives from a human donor with HPV-associated anogenital cancer. The chain uses TRBV4-1 and TRBJ1-3, with 7 bases that match TRBD1. Material: blood, obtained from a patient who underwent chemoradiotherapy. The CDR3 reads CASSPDRDSGNTIYF. The CDR3 region has the DNA TGCGCCAGCAGCCCTGACAGGGACTCTGGAAACACCATATATTTT.